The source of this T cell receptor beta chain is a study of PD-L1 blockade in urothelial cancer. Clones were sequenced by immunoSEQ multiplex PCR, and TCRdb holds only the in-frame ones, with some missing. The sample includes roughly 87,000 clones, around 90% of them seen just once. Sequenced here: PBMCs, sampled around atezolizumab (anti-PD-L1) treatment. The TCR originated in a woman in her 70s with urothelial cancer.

CDR3 sequence reads: CASSLLPGQGAYNEQFF. The CDR3 DNA follows: TGTGCCAGCAGTTTACTTCCGGGACAGGGGGCTTACAATGAGCAGTTCTTC. The chain has TRBV28 and TRBJ2-1; 12 bases are shared with TRBD1. With 2 bases clipped from V and 4 bases from J, the junction kept 6 bases outside the gene matches. This CDR3 has 17 residues. The germline V gene has CDR1 MDHEN and CDR2 SYDVKM.